What follows describes a single TCR beta chain. Its antigen is undetermined. The source of the sample is a study of T cells in Graves' hyperthyroidism and ophthalmopathy. General observations from the study: Most thyroid-expanded clonotypes above 0.001 were also found in blood.

From RNA transcripts, TCR beta CDR3 regions were amplified. RT-PCR in the first round (using the HTBI primer set) targeted the TCR CDR3. TCRdb itself ran the multiplex PCR reads through MiXCR, one entry per CDR3 protein. The table has under 650,000 distinct CDR3 sequences, around 15% seen once. The sample comprised blood. This TCR came from a woman between 25 and 40 years old with Graves' hyperthyroidism.

The CDR3 region is CSVALTGALSYEQYF. CDR3 sequence (DNA): TGCAGCGTTGCCCTGACAGGGGCACTCTCCTACGAGCAGTACTTC. The chain employs TRBV29-1 and TRBJ2-7, with 8 bases identical to TRBD1. This CDR3 has 15 amino acids. Germline lookup yields CDR1 SQVTM and CDR2 ANQGSEA. Trimming cost V 4 bases and J 0 bases; bases outside gene matches: 8.